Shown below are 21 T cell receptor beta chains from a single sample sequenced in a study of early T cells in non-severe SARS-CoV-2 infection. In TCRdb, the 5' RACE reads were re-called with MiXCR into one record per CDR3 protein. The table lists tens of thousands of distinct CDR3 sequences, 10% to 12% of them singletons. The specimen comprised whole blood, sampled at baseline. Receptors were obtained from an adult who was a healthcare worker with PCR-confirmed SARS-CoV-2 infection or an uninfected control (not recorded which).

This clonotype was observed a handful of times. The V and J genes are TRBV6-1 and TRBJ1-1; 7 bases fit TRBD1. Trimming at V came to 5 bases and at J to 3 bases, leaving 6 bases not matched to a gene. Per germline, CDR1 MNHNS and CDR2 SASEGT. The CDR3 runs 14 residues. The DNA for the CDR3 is TGTGCCAGCAGTCTACAGGGGTGGGACACTGAAGCTTTCTTT. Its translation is CASSLQGWDTEAFF.

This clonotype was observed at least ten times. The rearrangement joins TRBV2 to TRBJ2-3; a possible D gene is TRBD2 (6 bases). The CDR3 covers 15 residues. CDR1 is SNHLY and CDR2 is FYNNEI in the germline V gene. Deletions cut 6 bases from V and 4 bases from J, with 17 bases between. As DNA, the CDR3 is TGTGCCAGCAGCGGGACTTTGAGGAATTCAGATACGCAGTATTTT. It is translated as CASSGTLRNSDTQYF.

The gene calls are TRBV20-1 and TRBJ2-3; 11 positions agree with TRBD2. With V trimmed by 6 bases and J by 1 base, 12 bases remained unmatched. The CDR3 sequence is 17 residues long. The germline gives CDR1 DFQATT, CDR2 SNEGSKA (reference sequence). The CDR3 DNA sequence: TGCAGTGCACCCGGACTAGCGGGCATAGGCGGCACAGATACGCAGTATTTT. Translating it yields CSAPGLAGIGGTDTQYF.

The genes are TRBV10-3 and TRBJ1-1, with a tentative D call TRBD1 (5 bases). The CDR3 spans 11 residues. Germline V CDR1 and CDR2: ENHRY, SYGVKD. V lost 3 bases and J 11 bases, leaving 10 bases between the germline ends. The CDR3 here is CAISDRVGAFF. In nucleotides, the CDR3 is TGTGCCATCAGTGACAGGGTTGGGGCTTTCTTT.

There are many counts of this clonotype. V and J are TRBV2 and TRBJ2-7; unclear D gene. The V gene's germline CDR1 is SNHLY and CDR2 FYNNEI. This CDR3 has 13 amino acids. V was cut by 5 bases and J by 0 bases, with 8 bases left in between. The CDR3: CASSPGSSYEQYF. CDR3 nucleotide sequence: TGTGCCAGCAGTCCCGGTAGCTCCTACGAGCAGTACTTC.

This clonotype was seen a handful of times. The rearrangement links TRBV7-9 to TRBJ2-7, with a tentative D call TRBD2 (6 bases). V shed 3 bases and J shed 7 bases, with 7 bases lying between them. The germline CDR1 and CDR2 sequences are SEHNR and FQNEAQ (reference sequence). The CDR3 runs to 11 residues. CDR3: CASSFLAEQYF. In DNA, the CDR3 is TGTGCCAGCAGCTTCCTAGCGGAGCAGTACTTC. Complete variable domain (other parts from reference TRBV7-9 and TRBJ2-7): DTGVSQNPRHKITKRGQNVTFRCDPISEHNRLYWYRQTLGQGPEFLTYFQNEAQLEKSRLLSDRFSAERPKGSFSTLEIQRTEQGDSAMYLCASSFLAEQYFGPGTRLTVT.

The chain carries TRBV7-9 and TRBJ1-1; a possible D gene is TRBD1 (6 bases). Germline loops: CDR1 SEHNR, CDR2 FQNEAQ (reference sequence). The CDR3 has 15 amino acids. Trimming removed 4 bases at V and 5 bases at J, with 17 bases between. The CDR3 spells CASSSPSQGQTEAFF. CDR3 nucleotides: TGTGCCAGCAGCTCCCCCTCACAGGGTCAGACTGAAGCTTTCTTT.

The CDR3 is CSARGPYGRGETQYF. The CDR3 DNA sequence: TGCAGTGCTAGGGGACCCTACGGACGAGGGGAGACCCAGTACTTC. The chain is built from TRBV20-1 and TRBJ2-5; D could derive from TRBD1 or TRBD2 (5 bases each). The V end lost 3 bases, the J end lost 5 bases, and 19 bases lay between the germline ends. CDR3 length: 15 amino acids. Germline V CDR1 and CDR2: DFQATT, SNEGSKA (reference sequence).

In DNA, the CDR3 is TGTGCCAGCAGTTACGGCGTCGGGACCGGGGAGCTGTTTTTT. As protein: CASSYGVGTGELFF. The chain links TRBV6-5 to TRBJ2-2, with D hard to call. V shed 2 bases and J shed 5 bases, with 9 bases lying between them. Germline lookup yields CDR1 MNHEY and CDR2 SVGAGI. CDR3 length equals 14 residues.

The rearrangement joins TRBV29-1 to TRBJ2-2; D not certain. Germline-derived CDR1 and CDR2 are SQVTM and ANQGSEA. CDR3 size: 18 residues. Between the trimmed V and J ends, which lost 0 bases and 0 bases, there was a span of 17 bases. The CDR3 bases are TGCAGCGTTGAAGATCGCCCGGGCGGCTTCGCGAACACCGGGGAGCTGTTTTTT. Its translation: CSVEDRPGGFANTGELFF.

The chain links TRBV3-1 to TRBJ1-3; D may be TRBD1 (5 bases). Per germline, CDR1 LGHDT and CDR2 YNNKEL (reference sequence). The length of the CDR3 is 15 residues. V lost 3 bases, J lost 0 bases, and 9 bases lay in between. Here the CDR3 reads CASSHRDRSGNTIYF. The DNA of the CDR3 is TGTGCCAGCAGCCACAGGGATCGCTCTGGAAACACCATATATTTT.

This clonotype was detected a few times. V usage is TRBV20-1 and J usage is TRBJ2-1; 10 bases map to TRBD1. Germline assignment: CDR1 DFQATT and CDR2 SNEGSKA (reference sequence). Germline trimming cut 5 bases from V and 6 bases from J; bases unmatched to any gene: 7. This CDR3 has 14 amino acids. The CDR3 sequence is CSALTGGPPNEQFF. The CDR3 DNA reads TGCAGTGCTCTGACAGGGGGCCCGCCCAATGAGCAGTTCTTC.

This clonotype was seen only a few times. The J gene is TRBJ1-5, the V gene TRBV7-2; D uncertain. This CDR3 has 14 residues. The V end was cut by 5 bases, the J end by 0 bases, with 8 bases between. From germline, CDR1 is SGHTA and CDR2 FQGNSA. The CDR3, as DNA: TGTGCCAGCAGCCGGGAAGATAGCAATCAGCCCCAGCATTTT. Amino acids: CASSREDSNQPQHF.

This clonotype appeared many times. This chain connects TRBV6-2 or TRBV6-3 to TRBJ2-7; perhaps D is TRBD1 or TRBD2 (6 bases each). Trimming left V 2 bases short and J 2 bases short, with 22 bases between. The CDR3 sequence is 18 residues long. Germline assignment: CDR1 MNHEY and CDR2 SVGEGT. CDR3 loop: CASSYTLFYGGDTYEQYF. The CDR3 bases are TGTGCCAGCAGTTACACCCTCTTCTACGGGGGCGATACCTACGAGCAGTACTTC.

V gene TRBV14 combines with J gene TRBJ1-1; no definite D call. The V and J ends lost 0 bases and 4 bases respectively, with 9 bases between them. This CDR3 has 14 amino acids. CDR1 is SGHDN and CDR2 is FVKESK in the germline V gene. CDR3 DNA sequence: TGTGCCAGCAGCCAAGACGTTTATGGCACTGAAGCTTTCTTT. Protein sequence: CASSQDVYGTEAFF.

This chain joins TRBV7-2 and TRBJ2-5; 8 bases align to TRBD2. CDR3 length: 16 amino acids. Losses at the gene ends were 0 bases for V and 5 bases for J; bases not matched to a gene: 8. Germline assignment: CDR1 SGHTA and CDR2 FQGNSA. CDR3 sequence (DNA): TGTGCCAGCAGCTTAGCGAGACGGGGGGGTACCGAGACCCAGTACTTC. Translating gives CASSLARRGGTETQYF.

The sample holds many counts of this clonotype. The CDR3 sequence is CSLGLARERRDTQYF. CDR3 bases: TGCAGCCTCGGACTAGCTAGGGAGAGAAGAGATACGCAGTATTTT. The chain combines TRBV29-1 with TRBJ2-3; TRBD2 matches 8 bases. The CDR3 is 15 amino acids. V trimming: 8 bases; J trimming: 5 bases; junction bases outside the gene matches: 15. CDR1 and CDR2 (germline): SQVTM, ANQGSEA.

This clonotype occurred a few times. For the CDR3, the DNA is TGTGCCAGCTCACCATTTAATTCCGGGGGGAACAATGAGCAGTTCTTC. Its protein product is CASSPFNSGGNNEQFF. The chain links TRBV18 to TRBJ2-1; TRBD2 matches 7 bases. The ends lost 2 bases at V and 5 bases at J; junction bases unmatched: 9. The CDR3 is 16 residues long. Germline V gives CDR1 KGHSH, CDR2 LQKENI.

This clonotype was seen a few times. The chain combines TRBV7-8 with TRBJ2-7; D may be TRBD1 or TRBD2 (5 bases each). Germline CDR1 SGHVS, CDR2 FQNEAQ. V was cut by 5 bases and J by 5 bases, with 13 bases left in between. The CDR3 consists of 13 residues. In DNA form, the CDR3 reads TGTGCCAGCAGCGTTCCCGGGACGAACGAGCAGTACTTC. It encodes CASSVPGTNEQYF.

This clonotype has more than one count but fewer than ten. The CDR3, as DNA: TGTGCCAGCGACGGGACTAGCGGGAGGGACGAGCAGTACTTC. It translates to CASDGTSGRDEQYF. This rearrangement joins TRBV9 to TRBJ2-7; 16 nucleotides match TRBD2. V lost 7 bases, J lost 5 bases, and 3 bases stayed unmatched. Germline CDR1 reads SGDLS; CDR2 reads YYNGEE. This CDR3 has 14 amino acids.

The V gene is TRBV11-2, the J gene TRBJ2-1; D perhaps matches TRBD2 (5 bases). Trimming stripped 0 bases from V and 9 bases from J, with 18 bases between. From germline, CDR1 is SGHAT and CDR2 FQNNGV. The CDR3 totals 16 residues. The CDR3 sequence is CASSLESGAQRPEQFF. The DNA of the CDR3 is TGTGCCAGCAGCTTAGAGAGCGGAGCCCAACGTCCTGAGCAGTTCTTC.